Described below is a single T cell receptor beta chain sequence and its context. This clone was seen a handful of times. There is no known antigen for this receptor. There are no base qualities to consult, and no much larger clone falls within one base. Inclusive of the bounding cysteine and phenylalanine, the CDR3 is 14 residues long. Just CDR3 DNA is preserved here, 42 bases in frame from base 1. The germline V gene supplies CDR1 MNHNS and CDR2 SASEGT. Cut back by 4 bases and 7 bases, the V and J ends lie 16 bases apart. This sample stems from a study of early stage breast cancer tumors (dated by TCRdb to 2017 to 2019). Concerning the study at large: Of the approximately 15 invasive breast tumors, twelve were found to be estrogen receptor-positive, progesterone receptor-positive and HER2-negative. A total of about 2.9 million templates, representing 850,000 to 1,400,000 unique clonotypes, were detected across all samples. On average, each sample had roughly 9.7-fold read coverage. About 65% of the 12 ER+/PR+/HER2- tumors were invasive ductal carcinomas, while the other four were invasive lobular carcinomas.

Each sample was amplified as two independent genomic DNA replicates: about 0.47 ug for blood and about 1.5 ug for tumor or normal breast. TCRB sequencing of genomic DNA was carried out with the ImmunoSeq Intro kit according to the manufacturer's instructions. Multiplex PCR was run for roughly 31 cycles using proprietary primers and spike-in control sequences for absolute quantification. Single-end 150-bp reads were used to sequence an 87-bp fragment spanning the CDR3 and the flanking V and J genes. Seven samples, each with two replicates, were multiplexed per lane of an Illumina MiSeq using version 3.0 chemistry. As for the original processing: The vendor's proprietary pipeline handled the raw data processing, merging both replicates into a single result for each sample. A clonotype was defined as productive rearrangements that share the same V-gene family, CDR3 amino acid sequence and J-gene segment. Clonality was computed as 1 minus the normalized Shannon entropy (Pielou evenness) of TCRB abundances. To estimate T cell density, the total number of templates was divided by the number of input cells, which was inferred from the amount of DNA input. Recon with default parameters was used to estimate total repertoire diversity and clonality. Clonotypes with over 0.1% abundance in tumor and at least 32-fold higher abundance in tumor than in normal breast were defined as tumor-enriched. In its TCRdb copy, this immuneACCESS table keeps in-frame sequences only and misses some clones. Where compared with another copy, unresolved V genes explain less than half of these, and the others have no known cause. The DNA gave D and trimming, while V, J and clone size come from that table. This sample lists 45,000 to 60,000 clones; roughly four fifths were detected once. The top ten clones comprise approximately 1.4% of the sample.

The study profiled bulk TCR beta-chain repertoires in matched peripheral blood, tumor and adjacent normal breast tissue taken from about 15 patients with early-stage breast cancer. Before surgery, whole blood (about 4.5-10 mL) was collected into EDTA tubes and processed within 2 hours. Ficoll-Paque centrifugation in SepMate-50 tubes was used to isolate peripheral blood mononuclear cells. For storage in liquid nitrogen, PBMCs were cryopreserved as aliquots of 2 to 4 million cells in roughly 90% FBS with 10% DMSO. The Qiagen AllPrep DNA/RNA Mini kit was used for genomic DNA extraction. Here is what the overall study found, with its caveats: Because the cohort was small, analysis by tumor subtype was not possible. Enriched TCRB sequences shared across patients were found to be mostly commonly generated sequences that were unlikely to play an important role in the tumor microenvironment. Sequencing bulk genomic DNA from unsorted cells could not capture chain pairing or functional markers like CD4, CD8 and FOXP3. Tumors showed approximately 2.5-fold higher T cell density and higher clonality than adjacent normal breast tissue. Repertoires from blood and normal breast were more alike than repertoires from blood and tumor, and in about 85% of the 16 patients, comparing each tissue with blood separated tumor from normal.

The receptor was derived from a person aged 50-59 years with breast cancer. This chain joins TRBV6-1 to TRBJ1-1; a tentative D match to TRBD1 spans 6 bases. Sequenced sample: blood. The CDR3 protein is CASSALGGDFEAFF. The nucleotide sequence reads TGTGCCAGCAGTGCCCTAGGGGGGGATTTTGAAGCTTTCTTT.